The 18 T cell receptor beta chains below all came from one sample that was sequenced in a study of cytomegalovirus exposure and HLA in healthy donors. Researchers ran the PCR with 60 Vbeta and 13 Jbeta primers. Some clones are missing from TCRdb's copy, which holds only in-frame ones; the method was immunoSEQ multiplex PCR. The sample records under 200,000 clones, about 80% being singletons. The sample consisted of PBMCs. The receptor set was obtained from a woman between 50 and 59 years old in good health and CMV-seronegative.

V is TRBV11-2 and J is TRBJ1-3, with D possibly being TRBD1 (6 bases). CDR1 is SGHAT, CDR2 FQNNGV, per germline. The CDR3 extends over 15 amino acids. V lost 5 bases and J 8 bases, leaving 19 bases between the germline ends. In DNA, the CDR3 is TGTGCCAGCAGCACGCTGACAGGCAGAAGGGACACCATATATTTT. This translates into CASSTLTGRRDTIYF.

The gene calls are TRBV4-2 and TRBJ1-4; D perhaps matches TRBD1 (6 bases). Germline CDR1 and CDR2: LGHNA and YNFKEQ. V gave up 5 bases and J gave up 8 bases, with 15 bases separating them. The CDR3 totals 14 residues. The CDR3 reads CASSTQGLKEKLFF. The CDR3 nucleotides are TGTGCCAGCAGCACACAGGGTTTGAAGGAAAAACTGTTTTTT.

This chain uses TRBV7-2 with TRBJ1-3; no definite D call. Germline loops: CDR1 SGHTA, CDR2 FQGNSA. The CDR3 is 15 residues long. V was pared by 0 bases and J by 9 bases, with 15 bases between. CDR3 in DNA: TGTGCCAGCAGCTTAGCGTTGACGGGTCGGGGCACCATATATTTT. As protein: CASSLALTGRGTIYF.

The rearrangement joins TRBV10-1 to TRBJ2-7, with 7 bases fitting TRBD1. V was pared by 10 bases and J by 6 bases, with 12 bases of the junction left unmatched. Germline-derived CDR1 and CDR2 are WNHNN and SYGVQD (reference sequence). The CDR3 runs to 13 residues. CDR3 sequence reads: CATSKQGTSEQYF. In DNA, the CDR3 is TGCGCCACCAGCAAACAGGGGACGAGCGAGCAGTACTTC.

This chain uses TRBV6-5 with TRBJ1-2; D perhaps matches TRBD1 (6 bases). The CDR3 is 14 residues long. V was cut by 5 bases and J by 7 bases, with 17 bases left in between. The germline CDR1 and CDR2 sequences are MNHEY and SVGAGI. The DNA for the CDR3 is TGTGCCAGCAGTCCTAGGGCACAGGGTAGTGGCTACACCTTC. Its protein product is CASSPRAQGSGYTF.

This chain uses TRBV5-4 with TRBJ2-7, with TRBD2 identical over 9 bases. The CDR3 loop spans 13 amino acids. The ends lost 6 bases at V and 3 bases at J; junction bases unmatched: 4. Germline V CDR1 and CDR2: SGHNT, YYREEE (reference sequence). The CDR3 loop reads CASMLREGYEQYF. CDR3 nucleotide sequence: TGTGCCAGCATGCTGCGGGAGGGCTACGAGCAGTACTTC.

V and J are TRBV23-1 and TRBJ1-5, with D uncertain. TRBV23-1 is given ORF status, its function remaining uncertain. Trimming took 4 bases from V and 11 from J, leaving 3 bases between them. This CDR3 has 9 residues. The CDR3 DNA reads TGCGCCAGCAGTCCTGCCCAGCATTTT. The encoded protein is CASSPAQHF.

This chain joins TRBV6-5 and TRBJ2-7, with 13 bases aligning to TRBD2. Trimming cost V 3 bases and J 3 bases; bases outside gene matches: 5. The CDR3 is 16 residues long. Per germline, CDR1 MNHEY and CDR2 SVGAGI. In nucleotides, the CDR3 is TGTGCCAGCAGTTATACTAGCGGGAGGGCCAACTACGAGCAGTACTTC. It translates to CASSYTSGRANYEQYF.

The chain combines TRBV21-1 with TRBJ2-3; the table's D call TRBD2 went unverified against the DNA. TRBV21-1 is recorded as a pseudogene. There are 14 residues in the CDR3. This CDR3 reads CASPSNPLRDTQYF. The CDR3 DNA sequence: TGTGCCAGCCCCTCTAACCCTTTACGAGATACGCAGTATTTT.

The chain recombines TRBV4-3 with TRBJ2-7; 8 positions match TRBD2. The CDR3 extends over 17 amino acids. V trimming: 1 base; J trimming: 3 bases; junction bases outside the gene matches: 11. The germline V gene encodes CDR1 LGHNA and CDR2 YSLEER. The CDR3 is CASSQAGRGELIYEQYF. CDR3 nucleotides: TGCGCCAGCAGCCAAGCAGGGCGGGGGGAATTAATCTACGAGCAGTACTTC.

V usage is TRBV5-1 and J usage is TRBJ2-5; 11 positions agree with TRBD1. The CDR3 runs to 15 residues. The ends lost 4 bases at V and 5 bases at J; junction bases unmatched: 7. Per the germline V gene, CDR1 is SGHRS and CDR2 is YFSETQ. CDR3 amino acids: CASSHGTGGYETQYF. DNA of the CDR3: TGCGCCAGCAGCCACGGGACAGGGGGTTATGAGACCCAGTACTTC.

J is TRBJ2-4 and V is TRBV5-1; no clear D gene. The germline V gene has CDR1 SGHRS and CDR2 YFSETQ. The length of the CDR3 is 16 residues. Trimming stripped 0 bases from V and 0 bases from J, with 10 bases between. The CDR3: CASSLGAGLAKNIQYF. CDR3 DNA sequence: TGCGCCAGCAGCTTGGGCGCAGGCCTAGCCAAAAACATTCAGTACTTC. The full variable domain, rest sourced from reference TRBV5-1 and TRBJ2-4, is KAGVTQTPRYLIKTRGQQVTLSCSPISGHRSVSWYQQTPGQGLQFLFEYFSETQRNKGNFPGRFSGRQFSNSRSEMNVSTLELGDSALYLCASSLGAGLAKNIQYFGAGTRLSVL.

This chain joins TRBV4-3 and TRBJ2-2; 12 positions match TRBD2. Unmatched junction bases numbered 7, after V lost 0 bases and J lost 5 bases. Germline CDR1 and CDR2: LGHNA and YSLEER. This CDR3 comprises 18 residues. CDR3 DNA sequence: TGCGCCAGCAGCCAAGATCTACTAGCGGGGGGTGGAACCGGGGAGCTGTTTTTT. This sequence encodes CASSQDLLAGGGTGELFF.

The chain recombines TRBV6-6 with TRBJ2-7; possibly TRBD2 for D (6 bases). V was shortened by 6 bases and J by 4 bases, with 13 bases between the two germline ends. CDR3 length equals 13 residues. Germline CDR1 and CDR2: MNHNY and SVGAGI (reference sequence). CDR3 nucleotides: TGTGCCAGCAGGGGGGACGGGGGATACGAGCAGTACTTC. The encoded protein is CASRGDGGYEQYF.

The chain uses TRBV5-6 and TRBJ2-1; perhaps TRBD1 as D (5 bases). Trimming cost V 0 bases and J 5 bases, with 18 bases left between them. Germline CDR1 SGHDT, CDR2 YYEEEE. The CDR3 sequence is 17 residues long. The DNA for the CDR3 is TGTGCCAGCAGCTTGGAATACTGGGGCGGCCCAAACAATGAGCAGTTCTTC. It codes for CASSLEYWGGPNNEQFF.

V usage is TRBV7-8 and J usage is TRBJ1-4; D is possibly TRBD1 (5 bases). Germline CDR1 and CDR2: SGHVS and FQNEAQ. With 3 bases removed from V and 3 bases from J, the gap between germline ends came to 8 bases. This CDR3 is built from 14 residues. CDR3 amino acids: CASSFRQSNEKLFF. As DNA, the CDR3 is TGTGCCAGCAGCTTCCGACAGTCTAATGAAAAACTGTTTTTT.

The V gene is TRBV18, the J gene TRBJ2-5; 10 bases align to TRBD1. V lost 3 bases to trimming and J lost 5 bases; unmatched junction nucleotides: 6. Per germline, CDR1 KGHSH and CDR2 LQKENI. The CDR3 runs 15 residues. The chain's CDR3 is CASSPGDRGEETQYF. CDR3 coding DNA: TGTGCCAGCTCACCCGGGGACAGGGGAGAGGAGACCCAGTACTTC.

V gene TRBV5-1 combines with J gene TRBJ1-1; D perhaps matches TRBD1 (5 bases). The CDR3 has 14 amino acids. Germline lookup yields CDR1 SGHRS and CDR2 YFSETQ. The V end was cut by 2 bases, the J end by 1 base, with 9 bases between. CDR3 coding DNA: TGCGCCAGCAGCTTCGACGGACAGAACACTGAAGCTTTCTTT. Encoded protein: CASSFDGQNTEAFF.